The clone carrying this TCR beta chain showed up many times. 5'RACE, which relied on constant-segment primers, yielded TCR alpha and TCR beta cDNA libraries carrying sample barcodes and UMIs. TCRdb analysed the 5' RACE reads with MiXCR anew, one entry per CDR3 protein. The data hold approximately 300,000 distinct CDR3 sequences, with 15% to 20% observed a single time. In germline, CDR1 is LNHNV, CDR2 YYDKDF (reference sequence). The ends lost 5 bases at V and 3 bases at J; junction bases unmatched: 10. CDR3 length: 16 amino acids. The sample belongs to a study of T-cell memory formation after mild COVID-19.

Sequences were obtained from PBMCs or a T cell subset sorted from them (not recorded which). The sequence derives from a man younger than 35 who had mild COVID-19 (a few samples of this study predate the infection). Cell type and time point are not known. This chain uses TRBV15 with TRBJ2-3; TRBD2 agrees at 8 bases. CDR3 sequence: CATSHPRGGGTDTQYF. In nucleotides, the CDR3 is TGTGCCACCAGCCACCCGCGGGGCGGGGGGACAGATACGCAGTATTTT.